The entry below describes one T cell receptor beta chain. This CDR3 is built from 14 residues. The V and J ends lost 6 bases and 4 bases respectively, with 15 bases between them. Per germline, CDR1 SNHLY and CDR2 FYNNEI. Using immunoSEQ multiplex PCR, the repertoire was profiled, and TCRdb retains in-frame clones only, with some absent. The table includes fewer than 350,000 clones, 81% detected once. This sample was included in a study of blood T cell repertoires in COVID-19. Sequencing was performed on peripheral blood. The TCR sequence derives from a woman aged 60 to 75 with active or convalescent COVID-19. The rearrangement joins TRBV2 to TRBJ1-2; possible D gene TRBD1, 6 bases. The DNA of the CDR3 is TGTGCCAGCAGGCCCGGGGGGGGGCCCTATGGCTACACCTTC. Protein product: CASRPGGGPYGYTF. Looking up the rest from reference TRBV2 and TRBJ1-2 gives the full variable domain: EPEVTQTPSHQVTQMGQEVILRCVPISNHLYFYWYRQILGQKVEFLVSFYNNEISEKSEIFDDQFSVERPDGSNFTLKIRSTKLEDSAMYFCASRPGGGPYGYTFGSGTRLTVV.